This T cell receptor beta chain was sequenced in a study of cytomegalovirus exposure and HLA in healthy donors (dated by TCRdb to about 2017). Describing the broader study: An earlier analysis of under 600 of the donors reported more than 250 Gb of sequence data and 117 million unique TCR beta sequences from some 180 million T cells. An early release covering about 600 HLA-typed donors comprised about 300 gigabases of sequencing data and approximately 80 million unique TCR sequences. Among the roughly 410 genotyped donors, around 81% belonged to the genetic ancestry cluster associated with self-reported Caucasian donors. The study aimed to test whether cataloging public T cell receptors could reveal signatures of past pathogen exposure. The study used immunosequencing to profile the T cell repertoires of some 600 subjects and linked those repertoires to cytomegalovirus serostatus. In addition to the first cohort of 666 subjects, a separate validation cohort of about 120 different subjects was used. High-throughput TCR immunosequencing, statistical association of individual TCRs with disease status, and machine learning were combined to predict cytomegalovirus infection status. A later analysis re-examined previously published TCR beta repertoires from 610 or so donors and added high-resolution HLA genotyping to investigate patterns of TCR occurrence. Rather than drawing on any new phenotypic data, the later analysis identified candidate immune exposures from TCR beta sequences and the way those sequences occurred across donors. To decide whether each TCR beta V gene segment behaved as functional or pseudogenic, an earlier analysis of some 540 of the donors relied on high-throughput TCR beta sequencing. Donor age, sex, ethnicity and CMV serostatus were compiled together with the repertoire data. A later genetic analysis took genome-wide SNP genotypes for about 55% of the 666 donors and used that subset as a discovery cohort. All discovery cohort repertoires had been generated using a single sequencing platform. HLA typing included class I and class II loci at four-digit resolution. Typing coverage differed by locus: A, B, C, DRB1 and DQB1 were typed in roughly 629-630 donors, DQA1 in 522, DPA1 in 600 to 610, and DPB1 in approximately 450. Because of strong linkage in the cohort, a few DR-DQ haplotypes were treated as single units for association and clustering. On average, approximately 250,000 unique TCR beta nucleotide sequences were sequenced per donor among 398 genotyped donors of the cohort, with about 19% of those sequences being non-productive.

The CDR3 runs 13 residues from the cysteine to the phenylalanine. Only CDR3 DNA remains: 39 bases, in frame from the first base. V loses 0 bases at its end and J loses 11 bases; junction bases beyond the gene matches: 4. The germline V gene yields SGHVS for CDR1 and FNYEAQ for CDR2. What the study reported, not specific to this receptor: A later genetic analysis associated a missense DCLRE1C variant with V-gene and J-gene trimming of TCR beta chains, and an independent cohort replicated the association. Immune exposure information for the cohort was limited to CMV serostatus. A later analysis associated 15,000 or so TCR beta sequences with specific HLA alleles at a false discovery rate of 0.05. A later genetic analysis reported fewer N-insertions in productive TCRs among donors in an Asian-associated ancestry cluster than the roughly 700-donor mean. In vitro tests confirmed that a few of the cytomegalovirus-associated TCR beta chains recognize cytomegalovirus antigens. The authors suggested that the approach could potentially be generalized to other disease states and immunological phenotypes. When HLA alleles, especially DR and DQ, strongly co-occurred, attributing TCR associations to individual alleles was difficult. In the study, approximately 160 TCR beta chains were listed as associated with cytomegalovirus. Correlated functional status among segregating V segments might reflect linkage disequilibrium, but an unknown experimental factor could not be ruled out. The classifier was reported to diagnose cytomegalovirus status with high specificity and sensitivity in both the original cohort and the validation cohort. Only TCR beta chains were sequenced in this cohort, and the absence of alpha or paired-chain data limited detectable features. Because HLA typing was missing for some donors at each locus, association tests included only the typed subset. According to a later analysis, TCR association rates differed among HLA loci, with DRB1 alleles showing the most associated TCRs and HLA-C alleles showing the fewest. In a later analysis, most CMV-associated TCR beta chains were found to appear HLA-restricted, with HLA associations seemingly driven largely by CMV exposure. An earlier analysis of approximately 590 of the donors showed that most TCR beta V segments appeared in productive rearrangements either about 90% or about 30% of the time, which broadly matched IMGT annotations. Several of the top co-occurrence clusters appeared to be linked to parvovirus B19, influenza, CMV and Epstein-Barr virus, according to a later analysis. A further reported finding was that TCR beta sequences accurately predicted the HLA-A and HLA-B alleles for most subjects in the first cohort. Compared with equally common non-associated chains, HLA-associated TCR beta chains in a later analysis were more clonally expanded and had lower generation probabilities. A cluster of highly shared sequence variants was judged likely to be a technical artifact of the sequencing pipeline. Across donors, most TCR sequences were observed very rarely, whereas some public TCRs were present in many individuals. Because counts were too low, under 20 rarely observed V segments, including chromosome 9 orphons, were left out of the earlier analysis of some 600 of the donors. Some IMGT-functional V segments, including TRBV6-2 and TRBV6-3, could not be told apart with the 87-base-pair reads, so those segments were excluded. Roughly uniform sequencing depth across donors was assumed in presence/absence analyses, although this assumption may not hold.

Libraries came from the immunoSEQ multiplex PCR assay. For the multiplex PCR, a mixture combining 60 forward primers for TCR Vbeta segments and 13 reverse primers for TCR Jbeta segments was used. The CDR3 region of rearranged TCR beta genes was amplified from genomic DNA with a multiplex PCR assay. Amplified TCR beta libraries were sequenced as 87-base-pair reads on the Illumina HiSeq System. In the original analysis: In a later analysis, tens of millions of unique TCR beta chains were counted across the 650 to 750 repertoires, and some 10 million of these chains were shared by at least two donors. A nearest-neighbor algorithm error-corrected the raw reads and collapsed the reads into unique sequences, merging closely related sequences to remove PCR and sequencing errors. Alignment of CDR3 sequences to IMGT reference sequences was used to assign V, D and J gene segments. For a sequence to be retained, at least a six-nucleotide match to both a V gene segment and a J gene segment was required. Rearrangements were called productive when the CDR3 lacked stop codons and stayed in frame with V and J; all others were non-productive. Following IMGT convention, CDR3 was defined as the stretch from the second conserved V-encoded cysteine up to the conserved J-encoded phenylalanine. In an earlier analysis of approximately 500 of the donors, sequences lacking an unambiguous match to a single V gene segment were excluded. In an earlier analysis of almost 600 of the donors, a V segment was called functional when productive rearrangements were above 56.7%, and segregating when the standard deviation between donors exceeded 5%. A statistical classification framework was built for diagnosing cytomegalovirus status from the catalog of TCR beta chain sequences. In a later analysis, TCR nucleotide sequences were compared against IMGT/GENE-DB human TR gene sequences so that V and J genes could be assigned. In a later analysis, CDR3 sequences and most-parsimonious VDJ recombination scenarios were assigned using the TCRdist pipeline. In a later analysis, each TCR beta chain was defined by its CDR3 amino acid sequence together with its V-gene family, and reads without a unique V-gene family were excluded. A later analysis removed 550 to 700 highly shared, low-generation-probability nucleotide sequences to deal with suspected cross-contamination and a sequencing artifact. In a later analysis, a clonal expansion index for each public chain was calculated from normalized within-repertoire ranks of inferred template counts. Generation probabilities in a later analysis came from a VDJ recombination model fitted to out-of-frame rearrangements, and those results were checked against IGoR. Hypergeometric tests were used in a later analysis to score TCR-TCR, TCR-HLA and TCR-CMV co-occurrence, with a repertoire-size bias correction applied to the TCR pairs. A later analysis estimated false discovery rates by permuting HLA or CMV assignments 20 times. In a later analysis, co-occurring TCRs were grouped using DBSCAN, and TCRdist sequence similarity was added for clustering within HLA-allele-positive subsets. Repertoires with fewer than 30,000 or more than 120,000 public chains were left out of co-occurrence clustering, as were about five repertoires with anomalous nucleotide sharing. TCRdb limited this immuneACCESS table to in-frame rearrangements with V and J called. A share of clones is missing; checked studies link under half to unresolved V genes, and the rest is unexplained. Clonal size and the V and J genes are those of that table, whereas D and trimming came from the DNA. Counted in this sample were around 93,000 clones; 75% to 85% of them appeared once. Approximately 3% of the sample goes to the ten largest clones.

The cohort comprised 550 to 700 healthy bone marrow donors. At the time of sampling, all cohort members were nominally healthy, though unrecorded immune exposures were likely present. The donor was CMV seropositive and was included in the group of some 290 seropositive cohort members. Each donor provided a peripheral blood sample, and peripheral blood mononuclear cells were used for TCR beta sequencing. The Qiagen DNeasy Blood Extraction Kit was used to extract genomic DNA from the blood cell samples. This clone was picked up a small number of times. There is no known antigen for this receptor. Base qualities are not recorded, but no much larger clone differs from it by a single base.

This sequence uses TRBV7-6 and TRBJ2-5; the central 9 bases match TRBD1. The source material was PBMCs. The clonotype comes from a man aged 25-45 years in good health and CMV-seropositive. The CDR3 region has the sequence CASSLARTGEQYF. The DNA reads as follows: TGTGCCAGCAGCTTAGCGCGGACAGGGGAGCAGTACTTC.